These 13 T cell receptor beta chains originate from one sample sequenced in a study of blood T cell repertoires in COVID-19. Clones were sequenced by immunoSEQ multiplex PCR, and TCRdb holds only the in-frame ones, with some missing. The sample has roughly 46,000 clones, more than 75% seen once; the top ten hold about a tenth. The sequenced material came from peripheral blood. All receptors come from a man between 50 and 59 years old with active COVID-19.

The rearrangement uses TRBV12-3 or TRBV12-4 and TRBJ1-2, with D uncertain. The CDR3 is 12 amino acids. V shed 2 bases and J shed 7 bases, with 8 bases lying between them. The CDR3 DNA reads TGTGCCAGCAGTTTATTTACGGGTGGCTACACCTTC. The encoded protein is CASSLFTGGYTF.

The chain carries TRBV6-5 and TRBJ1-3; D is possibly TRBD1 (5 bases). V dropped 3 bases and J dropped 0 bases, with 6 bases sitting between them. There are 14 residues in the CDR3. CDR1 and CDR2 (germline): MNHEY, SVGAGI. The CDR3 here is CASSYDSSGNTIYF. Here the CDR3 DNA reads TGTGCCAGCAGTTATGACAGCTCTGGAAACACCATATATTTT.

The chain uses TRBV10-3 and TRBJ1-5; unclear D gene. CDR1 and CDR2 from the germline V gene are ENHRY and SYGVKD. V was cut by 0 bases and J by 4 bases, with 7 bases left in between. This CDR3 has 14 residues. In DNA form, the CDR3 reads TGTGCCATCAGTGAGTCAGGAGCGAATCAGCCCCAGCATTTT. Its protein product is CAISESGANQPQHF.

The rearrangement links TRBV5-1 to TRBJ2-3; 10 bases are a match to TRBD2. Germline loops: CDR1 SGHRS, CDR2 YFSETQ. The V gene end was trimmed by 1 base and the J gene end by 5 bases; junction bases not matched to a gene: 7. The CDR3 contains 16 residues. CDR3 sequence: CASSLPLAGVGDTQYF. The CDR3, as DNA: TGCGCCAGCAGCTTGCCCCTAGCGGGAGTAGGAGATACGCAGTATTTT. The whole variable domain, remainder taken from reference TRBV5-1 and TRBJ2-3, is KAGVTQTPRYLIKTRGQQVTLSCSPISGHRSVSWYQQTPGQGLQFLFEYFSETQRNKGNFPGRFSGRQFSNSRSEMNVSTLELGDSALYLCASSLPLAGVGDTQYFGPGTRLTVL.

V is TRBV5-1 and J is TRBJ2-5, with TRBD1 matching 7 bases. V shed 4 bases, J shed 4 bases, and the junction held 4 bases outside the gene matches. Germline-derived CDR1 and CDR2 are SGHRS and YFSETQ. The CDR3 loop spans 13 amino acids. CDR3 loop: CASSGTASETQYF. The CDR3 bases are TGCGCCAGCAGCGGGACAGCCTCAGAGACCCAGTACTTC.

Concerning this clone: An end of the junction differs from the germline gene, which may be a read error. V and J are TRBV5-4 and TRBJ2-7; 7 positions match TRBD2. Looked up from germline, CDR1 is SGHNT and CDR2 is YYREEE (reference sequence). This CDR3 region has 14 residues. The CDR3 DNA reads TGTGCCAGCAGCTTGGGGAGCGGGGTTTACGCGCAGTACTTC. Translating it yields CASSLGSGVYAQYF.

V usage is TRBV19 and J usage is TRBJ1-6, with D maybe TRBD1 (6 bases). Germline V gives CDR1 LNHDA, CDR2 SQIVND (reference sequence). CDR3 size: 15 residues. V was trimmed by 4 bases and J by 9 bases, leaving 16 bases between them. The DNA of the CDR3 is TGTGCCAGTAGTAACAGGGAATTTTTTGGTTCACCCCTCCACTTT. Protein: CASSNREFFGSPLHF.

The chain carries TRBV29-1 and TRBJ2-3, with 8 bases fitting TRBD2. This CDR3 contains 14 residues. With 6 bases clipped from V and 2 bases from J, the junction kept 7 bases outside the gene matches. Germline CDR1 and CDR2: SQVTM and ANQGSEA. The CDR3 nucleotides are TGCAGCGTCCGGCGCGGGGGGACCACAGATACGCAGTATTTT. It is translated as CSVRRGGTTDTQYF.

The gene calls are TRBV5-5 and TRBJ2-7; maybe TRBD2 (5 bases). Deletions cut 4 bases from V and 3 bases from J, with 14 bases between. CDR1 SGHKS and CDR2 YYEKEE come from the germline V gene (reference sequence). This CDR3 is built from 14 residues. CDR3 sequence: CASSRGVGNYEQYF. As DNA, the CDR3 is TGTGCCAGCAGCCGGGGAGTAGGGAACTACGAGCAGTACTTC.

CDR3 in DNA: TGTGCCAGCAGCCCAAGGGGGGGCAACTATGGCTACACCTTC. Translated: CASSPRGGNYGYTF. The rearrangement joins TRBV7-2 to TRBJ1-2; the D gene is possibly TRBD1 (6 bases). The germline V gene has CDR1 SGHTA and CDR2 FQGNSA. The CDR3 is made up of 14 amino acids. Between the trimmed V and J ends, which lost 5 bases and 2 bases, there was a span of 12 bases.

The chain is built from TRBV3-1 (or the pseudogene TRBV3-2) and TRBJ2-4; tentatively, D is TRBD1 (6 bases). CDR3 length: 13 residues. Germline V lookup: CDR1 LGHDT, CDR2 YNNKEL (reference sequence). V lost 3 bases, J lost 10 bases, and 13 bases lay in between. This CDR3 reads CASSHGRGRIQYF. Here the CDR3 DNA reads TGTGCCAGCAGCCACGGCAGGGGTCGGATTCAGTACTTC.

This clone was seen a few times. J is TRBJ1-5 and V is TRBV2; a weak D match, TRBD1 (5 bases). Between the trimmed V and J ends, which lost 6 bases and 6 bases, there was a span of 12 bases. The CDR3 has 13 amino acids. From germline, CDR1 is SNHLY and CDR2 FYNNEI. Written as DNA, the CDR3 is TGTGCCAGCAGGGGCAGGGAGGGTCAGCCCCAGCATTTT. Translation gives CASRGREGQPQHF.

J is TRBJ2-1 and V is TRBV7-3; D perhaps matches TRBD1 (6 bases). The V gene's germline CDR1 is SGHTA and CDR2 FQGTGA. CDR3 length: 15 amino acids. V lost 5 bases to trimming and J lost 0 bases, with 11 bases between them. CDR3 nucleotides: TGTGCCAGCAGCCCGGGACACACCTCCTACAATGAGCAGTTCTTC. It specifies CASSPGHTSYNEQFF.